The clone carrying this T cell receptor beta chain was seen more than once but under ten times. The antigen is undetermined. This specimen belongs to a study of Ad26.COV2.S vaccination and SARS-CoV-2 variants. Study information: Participants got Ad26.COV2.S intramuscularly, once or twice 56 days apart.

Treatment in this sample: some 19 received Ad26.COV2.S at low or high dose, single or two shots; a few received placebo; per-sample allocation not given. Material that was analyzed had been drawn on day 63 after the first vaccine or placebo injection. The table came from immunoSEQ multiplex PCR; TCRdb's copy has only in-frame clones and leaves some out. This table holds under 300,000 clones, 87% found once. General study results and limits: Placebo and vaccine recipients had non-spike TCR breadth that was similar.

The receptor comes from a person between 18 and 65 years old who received the Ad26.COV2.S COVID-19 vaccine or a placebo. Sequenced here: peripheral blood, sampled in a trial of Ad26.COV2.S vaccine versus placebo.

CDR3 coding DNA: TGTGCCGGACCCTACTTGCGGGGGGGCAATGAGCAGTTCTTC. It codes for CAGPYLRGGNEQFF. The chain links TRBV6-4 to TRBJ2-1, with 9 bases lining up with TRBD2. The CDR3 length is 14 residues. The germline V gene has CDR1 MRHNA and CDR2 SNTAGT. Losses at the gene ends were 11 bases for V and 6 bases for J; bases not matched to a gene: 11.